The 21 T cell receptor beta chains presented below share a single source sample, sequenced in a study of control samples from healthy donors and cancer patients. Generated by immunoSEQ multiplex PCR, the TCRdb table keeps only in-frame clones and is missing some. The repertoire holds 150,000 to 200,000 clones, with 75% to 95% as singletons. The sample taken for sequencing was blood. Receptors originate from a woman aged 25 to 39 in good health.

The J gene is TRBJ2-5, the V gene TRBV29-1; D is possibly TRBD2 (5 bases). V dropped 6 bases and J dropped 3 bases, with 17 bases sitting between them. The germline CDR1 and CDR2 sequences are SQVTM and ANQGSEA. CDR3 length: 14 residues. CDR3 in DNA: TGCAGCGTAAACCAACGGGGTAAAGAAGAGACCCAGTACTTC. The encoded protein is CSVNQRGKEETQYF.

The chain recombines TRBV28 with TRBJ1-2, with 10 bases lining up with TRBD1. Looked up from germline, CDR1 is MDHEN and CDR2 is SYDVKM. Trimming at V came to 2 bases and at J to 9 bases, leaving 6 bases not matched to a gene. This CDR3 has 14 residues. The DNA of the CDR3 is TGTGCCAGCAGTTTAGTCCGGGACAGGGGACGCTACACCTTC. Translated: CASSLVRDRGRYTF.

CDR3 protein: CASRLQGKETQYF. In nucleotides, the CDR3 is TGTGCCAGCAGGTTACAGGGTAAAGAGACCCAGTACTTC. The chain combines TRBV28 with TRBJ2-5; the D gene is possibly TRBD1 (6 bases). V shed 6 bases and J shed 3 bases, with 11 bases lying between them. The germline V gene encodes CDR1 MDHEN and CDR2 SYDVKM. The CDR3 contains 13 residues.

The chain is built from TRBV6-5 and TRBJ2-7, with 7 bases lining up with TRBD1. Germline V gene lookup returns CDR1 MNHEY and CDR2 SVGAGI. Trimming took 4 bases from V and 3 from J; bases not matched to a gene: 3. The CDR3 spans 13 residues. This CDR3 is CASSWDSVYEQYF. The DNA of the CDR3 is TGTGCCAGCAGTTGGGACAGCGTCTACGAGCAGTACTTC.

The chain combines TRBV10-2 with TRBJ1-2, with TRBD1 matching over 9 bases. Germline CDR1 is WSHSY and CDR2 is SAAADI. CDR3 length: 13 residues. With V trimmed by 7 bases and J by 8 bases, 8 bases remained unmatched. The CDR3 DNA reads TGCGCCAGCACGGACAGGGGTCAATGGGGCTACACCTTC. This encodes CASTDRGQWGYTF.

This chain uses TRBV2 with TRBJ2-3; TRBD2 aligns across 9 bases. The junction had 6 bases not matched to a gene; V was cut back by 0 bases and J by 5 bases. The CDR3 sequence is 16 residues long. Per germline, CDR1 SNHLY and CDR2 FYNNEI. In nucleotides, the CDR3 is TGTGCCAGCAGTGAAGCGGCGGGGGGGCCTCGAGATACGCAGTATTTT. It is translated as CASSEAAGGPRDTQYF.

The chain links TRBV4-1 to TRBJ1-5, with D unclear. This CDR3 comprises 17 residues. With 1 base removed from V and 4 bases from J, the gap between germline ends came to 17 bases. Germline V gene sequence: CDR1 MGHRA, CDR2 YSYEKL. DNA for the CDR3: TGCGCCAGCAGCCAAGTCGCGCTGGCCCCAAAAAATCAGCCCCAGCATTTT. This gives the protein CASSQVALAPKNQPQHF.

The gene calls are TRBV2 and TRBJ1-3; TRBD1 matches at 9 bases. Germline values: CDR1 SNHLY, CDR2 FYNNEI. CDR3 size: 16 residues. The V gene end was trimmed by 6 bases and the J gene end by 0 bases; junction bases not matched to a gene: 6. The CDR3 coding sequence is TGTGCCAGCAGGTCACAGGGGGCGAGCTCTGGAAACACCATATATTTT. Protein product: CASRSQGASSGNTIYF.

J is TRBJ1-2 and V is TRBV6-2 or TRBV6-3; 7 nucleotides agree with TRBD1. CDR3 length equals 14 residues. Germline trimming cut 6 bases from V and 5 bases from J; bases unmatched to any gene: 9. In germline, CDR1 is MNHEY, CDR2 SVGEGT. In DNA, the CDR3 is TGTGCCAGCAGCCATAGACAGGGAAGGTATGGCTACACCTTC. Protein sequence: CASSHRQGRYGYTF.

CDR3 DNA sequence: TGTGCCAGCAGCGCCCTAGCGGGAGGGAGTAATGAGCAGTTCTTC. Its protein is CASSALAGGSNEQFF. V gene TRBV7-3 combines with J gene TRBJ2-1, with TRBD2 matching 12 bases. V dropped 5 bases and J dropped 7; count of bases not matched to a gene: 6. CDR3 size: 15 residues. Germline assignment: CDR1 SGHTA and CDR2 FQGTGA.

This sequence joins TRBV24-1 and TRBJ2-1; no firm D call. The CDR3 contains 12 residues. CDR1 KGHDR and CDR2 SFDVKD come from the germline V gene. V lost 3 bases and J lost 7, with 6 bases in between. CDR3 amino acids: CATSDRYNEQFF. The CDR3 DNA reads as TGTGCCACCAGTGATCGCTATAATGAGCAGTTCTTC.

The chain carries TRBV10-3 and TRBJ2-7; 7 bases map to TRBD1. Germline V lookup: CDR1 ENHRY, CDR2 SYGVKD. The junction had 3 bases not matched to a gene; V was cut back by 0 bases and J by 4 bases. The CDR3 is made up of 14 amino acids. Written as DNA, the CDR3 is TGTGCCATCAGTGAGTCGACAGGGCGGTACGAGCAGTACTTC. Residues: CAISESTGRYEQYF.

The gene calls are TRBV28 and TRBJ2-1, with 8 bases aligning to TRBD2. The CDR3 runs to 16 residues. Looked up from germline, CDR1 is MDHEN and CDR2 is SYDVKM. V lost 5 bases, J lost 3 bases, and 9 bases stayed unmatched. The CDR3 DNA sequence: TGTGCCAGCAGTATAACCTCTAGCGGGTACTACAATGAGCAGTTCTTC. Translation gives CASSITSSGYYNEQFF.

The chain employs TRBV30 and TRBJ2-2; a possible D gene is TRBD2 (6 bases). Germline V lookup: CDR1 GTSNPN, CDR2 SVGIG (reference sequence). V was cut by 2 bases and J by 5 bases, with 9 bases left in between. This CDR3 has 13 amino acids. In DNA form, the CDR3 reads TGTGCCTGGAGTCCGAGCGGGACCGGGGAGCTGTTTTTT. Its protein is CAWSPSGTGELFF.

V is TRBV3-1 (or the pseudogene TRBV3-2) and J is TRBJ1-2, with TRBD1 as a possible D gene (5 bases). This CDR3 spans 13 amino acids. Germline V gene lookup returns CDR1 LGHDT and CDR2 YNNKEL (reference sequence). Trimming pared 1 base from V and 8 bases from J, leaving 11 bases between. The CDR3 is CASSQGGGRGYTF. CDR3 nucleotide sequence: TGTGCCAGCAGCCAAGGGGGGGGTCGCGGCTACACCTTC.

V and J are TRBV3-1 (or the pseudogene TRBV3-2) and TRBJ1-3; 10 bases fit TRBD1. The germline V gene has CDR1 LGHDT and CDR2 YNNKEL (reference sequence). The CDR3 covers 16 residues. The V gene end was trimmed by 4 bases and the J gene end by 3 bases; junction bases not matched to a gene: 6. The CDR3 spells CASSLETGGGGNTIYF. DNA for the CDR3: TGTGCCAGCAGCCTAGAGACAGGGGGCGGTGGAAACACCATATATTTT.

The J gene is TRBJ1-1, the V gene TRBV19; D ambiguous. With 3 bases removed from V and 7 bases from J, the gap between germline ends came to 9 bases. Germline CDR1 LNHDA, CDR2 SQIVND (reference sequence). This CDR3 is 12 amino acids long. This chain's CDR3 is CASSIIGFEAFF. The CDR3 DNA follows: TGTGCCAGTAGTATTATAGGGTTTGAAGCTTTCTTT. Looking up the rest from reference TRBV19 and TRBJ1-1 gives the full variable domain: DGGITQSPKYLFRKEGQNVTLSCEQNLNHDAMYWYRQDPGQGLRLIYYSQIVNDFQKGDIAEGYSVSREKKESFPLTVTSAQKNPTAFYLCASSIIGFEAFFGQGTRLTVV.

This chain uses TRBV11-2 with TRBJ1-1; a possible D gene is TRBD1 (6 bases). Germline V gene lookup returns CDR1 SGHAT and CDR2 FQNNGV. This CDR3 is built from 13 residues. Trimming shortened V by 2 bases and J by 4 bases, and 8 bases separated the two germline ends. CDR3: CASSLTGATEAFF. CDR3 DNA sequence: TGTGCCAGCAGCTTAACGGGGGCCACTGAAGCTTTCTTT.

This clone has just a few counts. This chain connects TRBV7-9 to TRBJ2-6, with no clear D. Trimming stripped 5 bases from V and 0 bases from J, with 5 bases between. This CDR3 region has 14 residues. Germline values: CDR1 SEHNR, CDR2 FQNEAQ (reference sequence). CDR3 in DNA: TGTGCCAGCAGCAACAGCTCTGGGGCCAACGTCCTGACTTTC. Protein product: CASSNSSGANVLTF.

This chain joins TRBV14 and TRBJ2-4; 10 positions agree with TRBD2. Trimming removed 2 bases from V and 1 base from J; junction bases left unmatched: 2. Per germline, CDR1 SGHDN and CDR2 FVKESK. The CDR3 runs 16 residues. CDR3 sequence reads: CASSQSGGAAKNIQYF. The CDR3 DNA follows: TGTGCCAGCAGCCAAAGCGGGGGGGCCGCCAAAAACATTCAGTACTTC.

The chain couples TRBV5-1 to TRBJ2-1; 8 positions agree with TRBD2. The length of the CDR3 is 15 residues. Trimming took 2 bases from V and 4 from J; bases not matched to a gene: 5. In germline, CDR1 is SGHRS, CDR2 YFSETQ. CDR3 in amino acids: CASSLAGDVYNEQFF. CDR3 nucleotide sequence: TGCGCCAGCAGCTTAGCGGGGGATGTATACAATGAGCAGTTCTTC.